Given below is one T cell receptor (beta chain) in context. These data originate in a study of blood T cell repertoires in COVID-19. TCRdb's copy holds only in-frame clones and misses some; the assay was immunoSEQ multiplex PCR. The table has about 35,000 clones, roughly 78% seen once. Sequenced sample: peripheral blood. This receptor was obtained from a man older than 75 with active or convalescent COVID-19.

CDR3 in DNA: TGTGCCAGCAGTGAGGACAGGACCCCGGGCACCGGGGAGCTGTTTTTT. Its translation: CASSEDRTPGTGELFF. This sequence joins TRBV25-1 and TRBJ2-2, with TRBD1 identical over 7 bases. The germline V gene has CDR1 MGHDK and CDR2 SYGVNS. The CDR3 length is 16 residues. J was trimmed by 4 bases and V by 3 bases; bases with no gene match: 8. Supplemented by reference TRBV25-1 and TRBJ2-2, the full variable domain reads EADIYQTPRYLVIGTGKKITLECSQTMGHDKMYWYQQDPGMELHLIHYSYGVNSTEKGDLSSESTVSRIRTEHFPLTLESARPSHTSQYLCASSEDRTPGTGELFFGEGSRLTVL.